This T cell receptor (beta chain) was identified during a study of T cells in Graves' hyperthyroidism and ophthalmopathy. At the level of the study: At the time of initial diagnosis and before any treatment, peripheral blood was collected. Study-level points and caveats: Blood also contained most expanded thyroid clonotypes above 0.001.

In this sample, this clonotype turned up once. Its antigen is currently unknown. Amplification of TCR beta CDR3 regions used RNA as the template. An initial round of RT-PCR targeting the TCR CDR3 relied on the HTBI primer set. Via MiXCR, TCRdb re-called the multiplex PCR reads, giving one row per CDR3 protein. The sample holds 620,000 or so distinct CDR3 sequences, about 14% seen once. Per germline, CDR1 SGHRS and CDR2 YFSETQ. The CDR3 spans 13 residues. Trimming removed 4 bases at V and 4 bases at J, with 11 bases between. This chain uses TRBV5-1 with TRBJ2-5, with TRBD1 as a possible D gene (6 bases). This receptor was identified in a woman in her fifties or sixties with Graves' ophthalmopathy. The sample comprised blood. Written as DNA, the CDR3 is TGCGCCAGCAGCCAGACAGGTAGAGAGACCCAGTACTTC. The encoded protein is CASSQTGRETQYF.